These 26 T cell receptor beta chains originate from one sample sequenced in a study of T cell repertoires in aging, cancer and after chemotherapy. Peripheral blood genomic DNA, not sorted cells or RNA, was the template. Multiplex touch-down PCR with TRB-A/B primers amplified rearranged V-D-J TRB sequences. Each CDR3 protein is one row after TCRdb ran MiXCR on the multiplex PCR reads. The sample lists about 6,400 distinct CDR3 sequences, roughly 30% occurring once. Sequenced input: blood. These receptor sequences come from a human donor in good health.

This clonotype was observed a handful of times. The CDR3 loop reads CASRSRDRSTGELFF. The CDR3 DNA follows: TGTGCCAGCAGGAGCCGGGACAGAAGCACCGGGGAGCTGTTTTTT. J is TRBJ2-2 and V is TRBV12-3 or TRBV12-4, with 7 bases matching TRBD1. With 6 bases clipped from V and 4 bases from J, the junction kept 8 bases outside the gene matches. CDR3 length: 15 residues.

The rearrangement uses TRBV11-1 and TRBJ2-5, with 7 bases fitting TRBD1. CDR1 SGHAT and CDR2 FQDESV come from the germline V gene (reference sequence). The V segment lost 5 bases and the J segment 3 bases; nucleotides outside the gene matches: 3. This CDR3 has 13 residues. CDR3 DNA: TGTGCCAGCAGCCGGACAGGAGAAGAGACCCAGTACTTC. Translation gives CASSRTGEETQYF.

In its sample, this clonotype is medium-sized. V is TRBV11-3 and J is TRBJ1-1; D unresolved. Trimming removed 5 bases from V and 0 bases from J, with 13 bases in between. Per the germline V gene, CDR1 is SGHNT and CDR2 is YENEEA. The CDR3 is made up of 15 amino acids. The CDR3 loop reads CASSQTRGMNTEAFF. Here the CDR3 DNA reads TGTGCCAGCAGCCAGACGAGAGGAATGAACACTGAAGCTTTCTTT.

This rearrangement joins TRBV20-1 to TRBJ2-2, with 12 positions matching TRBD2. Germline V gives CDR1 DFQATT, CDR2 SNEGSKA (reference sequence). This CDR3 contains 15 residues. V lost 5 bases, J lost 5 bases, and 6 bases stayed unmatched. The CDR3 nucleotides are TGCAGTGCTCGACCTACTAGCGGGAGGACCGGGGAGCTGTTTTTT. Protein: CSARPTSGRTGELFF.

J is TRBJ2-7 and V is TRBV11-1; TRBD2 matches 7 bases. This CDR3 is 14 amino acids long. The ends lost 1 base at V and 6 bases at J; junction bases unmatched: 6. The germline gives CDR1 SGHAT, CDR2 FQDESV (reference sequence). CDR3 loop: CASSLVGGRGEQYF. The DNA for the CDR3 is TGTGCCAGCAGCTTAGTTGGCGGGAGAGGCGAGCAGTACTTC.

By its share, this clonotype is medium-sized. The rearrangement uses TRBV29-1 and TRBJ2-7; 8 bases agree with TRBD2. V was pared by 6 bases and J by 3 bases, with 7 bases of the junction left unmatched. Germline CDR1 reads SQVTM; CDR2 reads ANQGSEA. The CDR3 is 13 amino acids. The CDR3 nucleotides read TGCAGCGTAGTTACCGGGACTAGCTACGAGCAGTACTTC. It translates to CSVVTGTSYEQYF.

Sample share makes this clonotype medium-sized. The chain has TRBV19 and TRBJ2-7; 7 bases line up with TRBD1. The CDR3 is 14 amino acids. Germline CDR1 is LNHDA and CDR2 is SQIVND (reference sequence). Unmatched junction bases numbered 7, after V lost 5 bases and J lost 3 bases. CDR3 DNA: TGTGCCAGTAGTTTTGGGGGACAGAACTACGAGCAGTACTTC. This translates into CASSFGGQNYEQYF.

J is TRBJ2-1 and V is TRBV7-2; possible D gene TRBD2, 5 bases. V gave up 5 bases and J gave up 8 bases, with 13 bases separating them. Germline CDR1 reads SGHTA; CDR2 reads FQGNSA. The CDR3 runs to 13 residues. The CDR3 region has the DNA TGTGCCAGCAGCGGAGCGGTGTCGGATGAGCAGTTCTTC. Translated: CASSGAVSDEQFF.

This clonotype was seen a few times. V usage is TRBV15 and J usage is TRBJ1-3; TRBD1 matches at 7 bases. The CDR3 runs 15 residues. Germline V gives CDR1 LNHNV, CDR2 YYDKDF (reference sequence). J gave up 2 bases and V 1 base, and 2 bases lay outside the gene matches. The CDR3 bases are TGTGCCACCAGCAGAGCCGGGACAGCTGGAAACACCATATATTTT. It yields the protein CATSRAGTAGNTIYF.

This clonotype was counted a few times. The V and J genes are TRBV27 and TRBJ1-5; D is ambiguous. V was pared by 10 bases and J by 0 bases, with 10 bases between. Germline V gene sequence: CDR1 MNHEY, CDR2 SMNVEV (reference sequence). The CDR3 extends over 13 amino acids. CDR3 residues: CATGRRSNQPQHF. CDR3 in DNA: TGTGCCACAGGACGCCGTAGCAATCAGCCCCAGCATTTT.

Details on this clonotype: Since a much larger clone is just one base distant, this may be a read error. The chain combines TRBV19 with TRBJ2-1; TRBD1 is a possible D gene (6 bases). The V and J ends lost 7 bases and 4 bases respectively, with 20 bases between them. Germline CDR1 reads LNHDA; CDR2 reads SQIVND (reference sequence). The CDR3 has 16 residues. The CDR3 here is CASIEKDRPIYNEQFF. The CDR3 DNA is TGTGCCAGTATTGAAAAGGACAGACCAATTTACAATGAGCAGTTCTTC.

This clonotype has just a few counts. This chain links TRBV19 with TRBJ1-5; D is perhaps TRBD1 (5 bases). CDR1 is LNHDA, CDR2 SQIVND, per germline (reference sequence). V shed 4 bases and J shed 7 bases, with 23 bases lying between them. This CDR3 has 17 amino acids. CDR3 in DNA: TGTGCCAGTAGTAGCCCCCCCCCCCCAGGGTATGACCAGCCCCAGCATTTT. This encodes CASSSPPPPGYDQPQHF. Full variable domain (outside the CDR3, taken from reference TRBV19 and TRBJ1-5): DGGITQSPKYLFRKEGQNVTLSCEQNLNHDAMYWYRQDPGQGLRLIYYSQIVNDFQKGDIAEGYSVSREKKESFPLTVTSAQKNPTAFYLCASSSPPPPGYDQPQHFGDGTRLSIL.

V is TRBV29-1 and J is TRBJ2-2; D remains unclear. V was pared by 4 bases and J by 1 base, with 4 bases between. Per germline, CDR1 SQVTM and CDR2 ANQGSEA. The CDR3 runs 12 residues. CDR3 coding DNA: TGCAGCGTTGTGGGGAACACCGGGGAGCTGTTTTTT. It encodes CSVVGNTGELFF.

This clonotype was seen a few times. The CDR3 sequence is CASSPAFSAGNEQFF. The CDR3 DNA reads TGTGCCAGCTCACCAGCTTTCTCGGCGGGCAATGAGCAGTTCTTC. J is TRBJ2-1 and V is TRBV18; D might be TRBD2 (5 bases). Germline V gene lookup returns CDR1 KGHSH and CDR2 LQKENI. V dropped 2 bases and J dropped 6 bases, with 14 bases sitting between them. The CDR3 runs 15 residues.

The rearrangement uses TRBV7-9 and TRBJ2-7; D uncertain. Germline loops: CDR1 SEHNR, CDR2 FQNEAQ (reference sequence). V lost 5 bases and J lost 3, with 8 bases in between. The CDR3 runs to 12 residues. The CDR3 spells CASSPQVYEQYF. CDR3 nucleotide sequence: TGTGCCAGCAGCCCCCAGGTCTACGAGCAGTACTTC.

This clonotype is medium-sized within its sample. This rearrangement joins TRBV6-5 to TRBJ1-2, with a weak D call TRBD1 (6 bases). CDR3 length: 13 amino acids. The germline gives CDR1 MNHEY, CDR2 SVGAGI. Trimming shortened V by 7 bases and J by 3 bases, and 12 bases separated the two germline ends. CDR3 amino acids: CASTMRTDYGYTF. In DNA form, the CDR3 reads TGTGCCAGCACCATGAGGACAGACTATGGCTACACCTTC.

The chain couples TRBV2 to TRBJ2-4, with D uncertain. There are 14 residues in the CDR3. CDR1 is SNHLY, CDR2 FYNNEI, per germline. V was clipped by 6 bases and J by 0 bases, with 9 bases between them. Written as DNA, the CDR3 is TGTGCCAGCAGACAGTTACTAGCCAAAAACATTCAGTACTTC. This translates into CASRQLLAKNIQYF. Full variable domain (outside the CDR3, taken from reference TRBV2 and TRBJ2-4): EPEVTQTPSHQVTQMGQEVILRCVPISNHLYFYWYRQILGQKVEFLVSFYNNEISEKSEIFDDQFSVERPDGSNFTLKIRSTKLEDSAMYFCASRQLLAKNIQYFGAGTRLSVL.

The chain carries TRBV7-2 and TRBJ2-5, with unresolved D. V lost 1 base, J lost 5 bases, and 5 bases lay in between. There are 12 residues in the CDR3. Looked up from germline, CDR1 is SGHTA and CDR2 is FQGNSA. CDR3 bases: TGTGCCAGCAGCTTAGTTGGGGAGACCCAGTACTTC. Translation gives CASSLVGETQYF.

The V call is TRBV5-5, the J call TRBJ1-2; a weak D match, TRBD1 (5 bases). The V and J ends lost 4 bases and 10 bases respectively, with 26 bases between them. There are 16 residues in the CDR3. Looked up from germline, CDR1 is SGHKS and CDR2 is YYEKEE (reference sequence). CDR3: CASSRIAGGGDKVYTF. In DNA, the CDR3 is TGTGCCAGCAGCCGGATCGCCGGGGGGGGGGATAAAGTCTACACCTTC. The full variable domain, rest sourced from reference TRBV5-5 and TRBJ1-2, is DAGVTQSPTHLIKTRGQQVTLRCSPISGHKSVSWYQQVLGQGPQFIFQYYEKEERGRGNFPDRFSARQFPNYSSELNVNALLLGDSALYLCASSRIAGGGDKVYTFGSGTRLTVV.

By share of the sample, this clonotype is medium-sized. The rearrangement links TRBV4-3 to TRBJ2-6; TRBD1 matches 8 bases. The trim removed 3 bases at V and 0 bases at J, leaving 7 bases unmatched. The CDR3 runs 18 residues. CDR1 is LGHNA and CDR2 is YSLEER in the germline V gene. For the CDR3, the DNA is TGCGCCAGCAGCCATGCACAGGGGGGTCCCTCTGGGGCCAACGTCCTGACTTTC. It codes for CASSHAQGGPSGANVLTF.

This clonotype has only one observation. The V gene is TRBV20-1, the J gene TRBJ2-1; TRBD1 agrees at 7 bases. Losses at the gene ends were 3 bases for V and 1 base for J; bases not matched to a gene: 3. CDR3 size: 14 residues. Germline V gene lookup returns CDR1 DFQATT and CDR2 SNEGSKA (reference sequence). Written as DNA, the CDR3 is TGCAGTGCTAGCCGGGACAGTTCCTACAATGAGCAGTTCTTC. This codes for CSASRDSSYNEQFF.

Only a few counts were recorded for this clonotype. CDR3 amino acids: CASTGQLGTNEKLFF. The CDR3, as DNA: TGTGCCAGCACGGGGCAGCTCGGGACTAATGAAAAACTGTTTTTT. This chain uses TRBV6-5 with TRBJ1-4, with D possibly TRBD1 on 5 matching bases. The CDR3 is made up of 15 amino acids. Deletions cut 7 bases from V and 2 bases from J, with 14 bases between. Germline V gene sequence: CDR1 MNHEY, CDR2 SVGAGI.

By share of the sample, this clonotype is medium-sized (0.01 to 0.1%). This chain connects TRBV6-2 or TRBV6-3 to TRBJ2-1, with D perhaps matching TRBD2 (6 bases). The CDR3 is 12 residues long. Deletions cut 5 bases from V and 15 bases from J, with 17 bases between. Germline V gene data show CDR1 as MNHEY and CDR2 as SVGEGT. CDR3 nucleotide sequence: TGTGCCAGCAGTCGCGAGACTAGTCCTCCGTTCTTC. Its translation: CASSRETSPPFF.

The CDR3 spells CASSASSGGRDTQYF. CDR3 coding DNA: TGTGCCAGCAGCGCCTCTAGTGGGGGGCGGGATACGCAGTATTTT. This chain uses TRBV7-2 with TRBJ2-3; D possibly uses TRBD1 or TRBD2 (6 bases each). The CDR3 consists of 15 residues. Trimming left V 5 bases short and J 6 bases short, with 18 bases between. CDR1 is SGHTA, CDR2 FQGNSA, per germline.

This clonotype is labeled medium-sized. V usage is TRBV19 and J usage is TRBJ2-3, with D hard to call. From germline, CDR1 is LNHDA and CDR2 SQIVND (reference sequence). This CDR3 region has 13 residues. The germline V and J ends were trimmed by 6 bases and 0 bases, with 7 bases remaining between them. The CDR3, as DNA: TGTGCCAGTAGGCACATGAGCACAGATACGCAGTATTTT. As protein: CASRHMSTDTQYF.

This chain uses TRBV18 with TRBJ1-1, with a tentative D call TRBD1 (5 bases). Trimming left V 5 bases short and J 1 base short, with 5 bases between. The CDR3 is made up of 12 amino acids. CDR1 and CDR2 (germline): KGHSH, LQKENI. The CDR3 sequence is CASSRGNTEAFF. Here the CDR3 DNA reads TGTGCCAGCTCAAGGGGGAACACTGAAGCTTTCTTT.